A selection of T cell receptor beta chains follows, all from one sample in a study of shared clonotypes between healthy human individuals. Clones were read by immunoSEQ multiplex PCR, and TCRdb kept only the in-frame ones, dropping some. The sample has 550,000 to 700,000 clones, around three quarters seen once. Sequencing input: memory CD4+ T cells sorted from blood. Source of these receptors: a woman aged 30 to 39 in good health. Each CDR3 is given without its conserved first and last residue. D genes are given only for firm matches.

CDR3 protein: ASSLEGNTIY
V gene: TRBV7-9
J gene: TRBJ1-3
D gene: -

CDR3 protein: ASSQDRTSDQETQY
V gene: TRBV4-1
J gene: TRBJ2-5
D gene: TRBD2

CDR3 protein: ASSQPGQASEKLF
V gene: TRBV27
J gene: TRBJ1-4
D gene: TRBD1

CDR3 protein: SVSDRGQATDTQY
V gene: TRBV29-1
J gene: TRBJ2-3
D gene: TRBD1

CDR3 protein: ATTGAANEKLF
V gene: TRBV10-3
J gene: TRBJ1-4
D gene: TRBD1

CDR3 protein: ASSQEGLGSAYSNQPQH
V gene: TRBV4-1
J gene: TRBJ1-5
D gene: -

CDR3 protein: SAGISAYEQY
V gene: TRBV29-1
J gene: TRBJ2-7
D gene: -

CDR3 protein: ASSRTGTPTGGYT
V gene: TRBV5-4
J gene: TRBJ1-2
D gene: -

CDR3 protein: ASSPDSSYGYT
V gene: TRBV7-6
J gene: TRBJ1-2
D gene: -

CDR3 protein: ASSPLANTGELF
V gene: TRBV18
J gene: TRBJ2-2
D gene: -

CDR3 protein: ASSPPERLGRNEQF
V gene: TRBV18
J gene: TRBJ2-1
D gene: TRBD2

CDR3 protein: ASSLDYYEQY
V gene: TRBV7-2
J gene: TRBJ2-7
D gene: -

CDR3 protein: ASTGLAGVPNEQF
V gene: TRBV2
J gene: TRBJ2-1
D gene: TRBD2

CDR3 protein: ASSLASGGPPFTLF
V gene: TRBV5-1
J gene: TRBJ2-1
D gene: TRBD2

CDR3 protein: SVDGGTGFGELF
V gene: TRBV29-1
J gene: TRBJ2-2
D gene: TRBD1

CDR3 protein: ASSPGRAEAF
V gene: TRBV18
J gene: TRBJ1-1
D gene: -

CDR3 protein: ASSLAGGQPQH
V gene: TRBV27
J gene: TRBJ1-5
D gene: -

CDR3 protein: AWTQQGKGYT
V gene: TRBV30
J gene: TRBJ1-2
D gene: TRBD1

CDR3 protein: ASSPGQPPWEEY
V gene: TRBV6-1
J gene: TRBJ2-4
D gene: -

CDR3 protein: ASSGWFSGANVLT
V gene: TRBV6-1
J gene: TRBJ2-6
D gene: -

CDR3 protein: ASSGHLTGTGTGELF
V gene: TRBV6-1
J gene: TRBJ2-2
D gene: -

CDR3 protein: ASKAIGGSDGYT
V gene: TRBV11-3
J gene: TRBJ1-2
D gene: -

CDR3 protein: ASSVGMAGGSYNEQF
V gene: TRBV9
J gene: TRBJ2-1
D gene: TRBD1

CDR3 protein: ASSGRLSGPQH
V gene: TRBV28
J gene: TRBJ1-5
D gene: -

CDR3 protein: ASRPHPNTEAF
V gene: TRBV6-5
J gene: TRBJ1-1
D gene: -

CDR3 protein: ATHRAGVETQY
V gene: TRBV6-6
J gene: TRBJ2-5
D gene: -